The 27 T cell receptor beta chains below all came from one sample that was sequenced in a study of type 1 regulatory T cells. These receptors lack a known antigen. Via MiXCR, TCRdb re-called the reads, giving one row per CDR3 protein. This sample has roughly 62,000 distinct CDR3 sequences, with around 62% found just once. Sequencing used cultured non-Tr1 T cells, either the whole culture or a sorted T cell fraction (not recorded which). These receptors all come from a human donor in good health.

The J gene is TRBJ2-7, the V gene TRBV7-2; D is unclear. The CDR3 length is 15 residues. With 2 bases removed from V and 0 bases from J, the gap between germline ends came to 11 bases. Germline CDR1 is SGHTA and CDR2 is FQGNSA. For the CDR3, the DNA is TGTGCCAGCAGCTTATCGTGGGCGAGCTCCTACGAGCAGTACTTC. This translates into CASSLSWASSYEQYF.

This chain joins TRBV10-3 and TRBJ2-1, with 10 bases aligning to TRBD2. Trimming cost V 6 bases and J 6 bases; bases outside gene matches: 11. CDR1 is ENHRY, CDR2 SYGVKD, per germline. The CDR3 totals 16 residues. CDR3 loop: CAISEQGTSGTNEQFF. CDR3 bases: TGTGCCATCAGCGAACAGGGAACTAGCGGGACCAATGAGCAGTTCTTC.

This chain connects TRBV6-5 to TRBJ2-3, with 7 nucleotides matching TRBD2. CDR3 length: 13 amino acids. Germline CDR1 is MNHEY and CDR2 is SVGAGI. V was pared by 6 bases and J by 5 bases, with 5 bases of the junction left unmatched. The DNA for the CDR3 is TGTGCCAGCAGGGCCTCGGGGGGAGATACGCAGTATTTT. It specifies CASRASGGDTQYF.

V and J are TRBV6-5 and TRBJ1-1, with D tentatively TRBD1 (6 bases). Trimming took off 6 bases at V and 9 bases at J, with 17 bases between the two ends. CDR3 length equals 13 residues. Germline CDR1 and CDR2: MNHEY and SVGAGI. CDR3 DNA: TGTGCCAGCAGCCCGATCGGGGGCAGACAAGCTTTCTTT. It specifies CASSPIGGRQAFF.

The chain joins TRBV4-1 to TRBJ2-7, with a possible D match to TRBD1 (7 bases). The CDR3 totals 18 residues. The V and J ends lost 1 base and 1 base respectively, with 20 bases between them. Looked up from germline, CDR1 is MGHRA and CDR2 is YSYEKL. The DNA of the CDR3 is TGCGCCAGCAGCCAAGGGAGGGGGCTGTCCACAGGGTCCTACGAGCAGTACTTC. Translating it yields CASSQGRGLSTGSYEQYF.

This clonotype was counted between two and nine times. V gene TRBV12-3 or TRBV12-4 combines with J gene TRBJ2-4, with D maybe TRBD1 (5 bases). This CDR3 is built from 15 residues. Trimming stripped 7 bases from V and 2 bases from J, with 15 bases between. The CDR3 sequence is CASKRTSLSKNIQYF. Written as DNA, the CDR3 is TGTGCCAGCAAAAGGACAAGCCTTTCCAAAAACATTCAGTACTTC.

The rearrangement uses TRBV5-6 and TRBJ2-7; 7 bases are shared with TRBD1. The CDR3 has 14 residues. V dropped 3 bases and J dropped 2; count of bases not matched to a gene: 5. The V gene's germline CDR1 is SGHDT and CDR2 YYEEEE. This CDR3 reads CASSSDRIAYEQYF. The CDR3 bases are TGTGCCAGCAGCTCGGACAGGATAGCCTACGAGCAGTACTTC.

The table lists this clonotype with a few counts. The rearrangement uses TRBV20-1 and TRBJ1-5; maybe TRBD1 (5 bases). This CDR3 comprises 13 residues. V shed 2 bases and J shed 9 bases, with 14 bases lying between them. Germline V gene lookup returns CDR1 DFQATT and CDR2 SNEGSKA (reference sequence). The CDR3, as DNA: TGCAGTGCTAGAATAGGGGAGGTGGGGCCCCAGCATTTT. Protein: CSARIGEVGPQHF.

V is TRBV28 and J is TRBJ2-1, with D uncertain. CDR3 length: 15 residues. V gave up 6 bases and J gave up 0 bases, with 12 bases separating them. The germline V gene encodes CDR1 MDHEN and CDR2 SYDVKM. The CDR3 bases are TGTGCCAGCAGGGCGGATCTTCTCTCCTACAATGAGCAGTTCTTC. This codes for CASRADLLSYNEQFF.

This clonotype occurred once. The gene calls are TRBV7-2 and TRBJ2-7; D unresolved. Trimming pared 1 base from V and 2 bases from J, leaving 9 bases between. This CDR3 has 14 amino acids. Germline V lookup: CDR1 SGHTA, CDR2 FQGNSA. CDR3 in amino acids: CASSLGVVTYEQYF. CDR3 nucleotide sequence: TGTGCCAGCAGCTTAGGGGTTGTAACCTACGAGCAGTACTTC.

The rearrangement joins TRBV29-1 to TRBJ1-1; no clear D. Germline values: CDR1 SQVTM, CDR2 ANQGSEA. Trimming removed 7 bases from V and 4 bases from J, with 19 bases in between. The CDR3 has 14 amino acids. DNA for the CDR3: TGCAGCGCTTGCGAGGGCAAATCGGGCACTGAAGCTTTCTTT. Translating gives CSACEGKSGTEAFF.

The table lists this clonotype with a few counts. The chain uses TRBV13 and TRBJ1-1; unclear D gene. The V gene lost 3 bases and the J gene lost 0 bases, with 8 bases spanning the gap. The CDR3 is made up of 14 amino acids. The germline CDR1 and CDR2 sequences are PRHDT and FYEKMQ (reference sequence). The CDR3 protein is CASSFGTMNTEAFF. For the CDR3, the DNA is TGTGCCAGCAGCTTTGGAACTATGAACACTGAAGCTTTCTTT.

CDR3 sequence (DNA): TGTGCCAGCAGCCAGGGACTAGTGGCCGGGGAGCTGTTTTTT. It encodes CASSQGLVAGELFF. This rearrangement joins TRBV3-1 to TRBJ2-2, with 8 nucleotides matching TRBD2. Germline V gene sequence: CDR1 LGHDT, CDR2 YNNKEL (reference sequence). CDR3 length: 14 amino acids. Trimming removed 3 bases from V and 6 bases from J; junction bases left unmatched: 3.

This clonotype occurred once. V is TRBV2 and J is TRBJ2-2; TRBD1 agrees at 9 bases. Germline CDR1 SNHLY, CDR2 FYNNEI. The CDR3 runs to 15 residues. J was trimmed by 4 bases and V by 6 bases; bases with no gene match: 6. The CDR3 bases are TGTGCCAGCAGCCCCGGGACAGGGACCACCGGGGAGCTGTTTTTT. Protein product: CASSPGTGTTGELFF.

V and J are TRBV2 and TRBJ2-7; D is undetermined. Trimming removed 6 bases at V and 2 bases at J, with 8 bases between. CDR1 SNHLY and CDR2 FYNNEI come from the germline V gene. The CDR3 runs 12 residues. This CDR3 is CASSERPYEQYF. The CDR3 nucleotides are TGTGCCAGCAGCGAAAGACCCTACGAGCAGTACTTC.

This clonotype was seen more than once but under ten times. The chain uses TRBV20-1 and TRBJ2-3; no clear D. Germline V gene lookup returns CDR1 DFQATT and CDR2 SNEGSKA (reference sequence). The CDR3 contains 14 residues. V gave up 3 bases and J gave up 0 bases, with 10 bases separating them. CDR3 loop: CSARSPGSTDTQYF. CDR3 DNA sequence: TGCAGTGCTAGGAGTCCAGGCAGCACAGATACGCAGTATTTT.

In its sample, this clonotype was seen once. The CDR3 DNA reads as TGCGCCAGCAGCTTGGATGGACTAGCGGTCTACGAGCAGTACTTC. Protein: CASSLDGLAVYEQYF. This chain connects TRBV5-1 to TRBJ2-7; 10 bases align to TRBD2. V gave up 0 bases and J gave up 3 bases; unmatched junction bases: 3. The germline gives CDR1 SGHRS, CDR2 YFSETQ. CDR3 length: 15 residues.

CDR3 protein: CASSLRDGYTF. The CDR3 DNA follows: TGTGCCAGCAGTTTGCGGGATGGCTACACCTTC. The rearrangement links TRBV28 to TRBJ1-2; unclear D gene. This CDR3 region has 11 residues. V was cut by 3 bases and J by 6 bases, with 5 bases left in between. Germline CDR1 reads MDHEN; CDR2 reads SYDVKM.

By proportion, this clonotype is medium-sized (0.01 to 0.1%). V usage is TRBV20-1 and J usage is TRBJ2-7; 7 bases line up with TRBD2. Germline lookup yields CDR1 DFQATT and CDR2 SNEGSKA (reference sequence). With 6 bases clipped from V and 1 base from J, the junction kept 6 bases outside the gene matches. The CDR3 runs 13 residues. CDR3 sequence reads: CSAASGSSYEQYF. The CDR3 bases are TGCAGTGCCGCTAGCGGATCTTCCTACGAGCAGTACTTC.

This clonotype was seen more than once but under ten times. V and J are TRBV27 and TRBJ1-6, with 7 bases matching TRBD1. Germline CDR1 MNHEY, CDR2 SMNVEV (reference sequence). The CDR3 has 14 residues. After removal of 5 bases from V and 6 bases from J, the junction contained 4 bases not matched to a gene. In DNA form, the CDR3 reads TGTGCCAGCAGTCCTGGGACAGCTAATTCACCCCTCCACTTT. Translating gives CASSPGTANSPLHF.

The J gene is TRBJ2-4, the V gene TRBV20-1; 8 nucleotides agree with TRBD1. V lost 2 bases, J lost 2 bases, and 5 bases stayed unmatched. Looked up from germline, CDR1 is DFQATT and CDR2 is SNEGSKA (reference sequence). CDR3 length equals 15 residues. The CDR3 region has the DNA TGCAGTGCTAGAAAGACAGGGGTGTCCAAAAACATTCAGTACTTC. This codes for CSARKTGVSKNIQYF.

This clonotype was seen a few times. The chain employs TRBV18 and TRBJ1-4, with 9 bases identical to TRBD1. Germline values: CDR1 KGHSH, CDR2 LQKENI. The CDR3 length is 17 residues. With 6 bases clipped from V and 3 bases from J, the junction kept 11 bases outside the gene matches. CDR3 sequence reads: CASSAPGTGKPNEKLFF. The CDR3 coding sequence is TGTGCCAGCTCGGCACCGGGGACAGGGAAACCTAATGAAAAACTGTTTTTT. Full variable domain (missing parts from reference TRBV18 and TRBJ1-4): NAGVMQNPRHLVRRRGQEARLRCSPMKGHSHVYWYRQLPEEGLKFMVYLQKENIIDESGMPKERFSAEFPKEGPSILRIQQVVRGDSAAYFCASSAPGTGKPNEKLFFGSGTQLSVL.

This clonotype was recorded a few times. The genes are TRBV30 and TRBJ1-2; TRBD1 matches at 9 bases. Trimming cost V 0 bases and J 4 bases; bases outside gene matches: 3. The CDR3 runs 14 residues. From germline, CDR1 is GTSNPN and CDR2 SVGIG (reference sequence). CDR3 region: CAWSVGTGTYGYTF. The CDR3 DNA sequence: TGTGCCTGGAGTGTGGGGACAGGGACCTATGGCTACACCTTC.

In its sample, this clonotype was seen a few times. The gene calls are TRBV27 and TRBJ2-3, with 8 bases matching TRBD1. Germline assignment: CDR1 MNHEY and CDR2 SMNVEV (reference sequence). The J segment lost 2 bases and the V segment lost 7 bases, leaving 5 bases of the junction unmatched. The CDR3 sequence is 14 residues long. The CDR3, as DNA: TGTGCCAGCAAGGAGGACAGGGTCACAGATACGCAGTATTTT. Protein: CASKEDRVTDTQYF.

This clonotype was picked up one time. The V and J genes are TRBV7-6 and TRBJ2-3, with 9 nucleotides matching TRBD2. The V gene's germline CDR1 is SGHVS and CDR2 FNYEAQ. This CDR3 is 16 amino acids long. J lost 5 bases, V lost 1 base, and 7 bases had no gene match. The CDR3 sequence: CASSLGVAGVGDTQYF. The CDR3 nucleotides read TGTGCCAGCAGCTTAGGCGTAGCGGGAGTGGGAGATACGCAGTATTTT.

This clonotype was recorded only once. The chain couples TRBV28 to TRBJ1-1, with TRBD1 matching 7 bases. With V trimmed by 7 bases and J by 1 base, 18 bases remained unmatched. Germline CDR1 reads MDHEN; CDR2 reads SYDVKM. This CDR3 contains 18 residues. The CDR3 DNA is TGTGCCAGCATGACGACGACAGGGAACAGGAGAAAGAACACTGAAGCTTTCTTT. Amino acids: CASMTTTGNRRKNTEAFF.

The rearrangement uses TRBV20-1 and TRBJ2-7; 8 bases are shared with TRBD2. Trimming took 5 bases from V and 5 from J; bases not matched to a gene: 14. The CDR3 has 15 amino acids. Looked up from germline, CDR1 is DFQATT and CDR2 is SNEGSKA (reference sequence). CDR3 loop: CSAAHGRATGNEQYF. DNA for the CDR3: TGCAGTGCTGCCCACGGGAGGGCCACGGGAAACGAGCAGTACTTC.